The next 3 T cell receptor beta chains were all read from a single sample in a study of response to subunit inactivated influenza vaccine. TCRdb analysed the RT-PCR reads with MiXCR anew, one entry per CDR3 protein. The sample lists over 750,000 distinct CDR3 sequences, about 20% occurring once. Sequenced here: PBMCs from blood, sampled 4 to 6 days after vaccination. The receptors were sampled from a man in his forties or fifties who received an inactivated influenza vaccine.

The rearrangement joins TRBV7-3 to TRBJ2-2; 12 bases match TRBD1. The CDR3 totals 17 residues. CDR1 is SGHTA, CDR2 FQGTGA, per germline. After removal of 4 bases from V and 6 bases from J, the junction contained 9 bases not matched to a gene. CDR3 region: CASSSSRDRGRAGELFF. The CDR3 coding sequence is TGTGCCAGCAGCTCAAGCCGGGACAGGGGGCGCGCCGGGGAGCTGTTTTTT.

In its sample, this clonotype was seen a few times. The chain links TRBV12-3 or TRBV12-4 to TRBJ1-6, with 9 bases aligning to TRBD1. There are 12 residues in the CDR3. The V and J ends lost 8 bases and 7 bases, in that order; junction bases with no gene match: 0. In nucleotides, the CDR3 is TGTGCCAGCGGGACAGGGAATTCACCCCTCCACTTT. It yields the protein CASGTGNSPLHF.

This clonotype was seen a handful of times. The chain carries TRBV5-1 and TRBJ2-2; maybe TRBD1 (6 bases). Germline CDR1 is SGHRS and CDR2 is YFSETQ. Trimming removed 4 bases from V and 5 bases from J, with 15 bases in between. CDR3 length: 15 residues. CDR3 protein: CASSPIQGSTGELFF. CDR3 coding DNA: TGCGCCAGCAGCCCGATACAGGGTTCGACCGGGGAGCTGTTTTTT.